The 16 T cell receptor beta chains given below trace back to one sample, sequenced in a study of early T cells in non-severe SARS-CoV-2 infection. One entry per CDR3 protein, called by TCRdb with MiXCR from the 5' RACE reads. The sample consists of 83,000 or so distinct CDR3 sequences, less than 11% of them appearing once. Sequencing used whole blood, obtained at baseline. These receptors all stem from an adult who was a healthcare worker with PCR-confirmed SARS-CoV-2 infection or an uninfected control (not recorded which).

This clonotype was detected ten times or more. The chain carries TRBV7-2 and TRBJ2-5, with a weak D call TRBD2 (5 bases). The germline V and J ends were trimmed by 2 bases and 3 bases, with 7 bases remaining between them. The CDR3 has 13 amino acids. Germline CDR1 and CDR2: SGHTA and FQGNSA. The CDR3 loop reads CASSLTGKETQYF. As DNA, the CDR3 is TGTGCCAGCAGCTTAACGGGAAAAGAGACCCAGTACTTC.

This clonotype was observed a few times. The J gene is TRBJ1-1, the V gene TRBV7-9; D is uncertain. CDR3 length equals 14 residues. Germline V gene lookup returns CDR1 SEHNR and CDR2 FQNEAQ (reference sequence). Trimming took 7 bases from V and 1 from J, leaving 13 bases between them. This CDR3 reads CASTLISANTEAFF. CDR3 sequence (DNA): TGTGCCAGCACCCTAATATCAGCGAACACTGAAGCTTTCTTT.

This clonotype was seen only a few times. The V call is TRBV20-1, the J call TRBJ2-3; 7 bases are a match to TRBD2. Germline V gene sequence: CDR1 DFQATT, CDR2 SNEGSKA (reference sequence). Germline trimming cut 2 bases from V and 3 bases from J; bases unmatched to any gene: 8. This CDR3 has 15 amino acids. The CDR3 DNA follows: TGCAGTGCTAGACGGGGTAGCGGGCCTACAGATACGCAGTATTTT. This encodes CSARRGSGPTDTQYF.

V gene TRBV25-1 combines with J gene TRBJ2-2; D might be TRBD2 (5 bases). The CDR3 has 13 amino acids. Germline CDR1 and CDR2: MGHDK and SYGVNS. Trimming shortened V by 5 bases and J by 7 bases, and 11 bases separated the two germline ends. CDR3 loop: CASSREGRGELFF. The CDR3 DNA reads TGTGCCAGCAGTAGAGAGGGTCGCGGGGAGCTGTTTTTT.

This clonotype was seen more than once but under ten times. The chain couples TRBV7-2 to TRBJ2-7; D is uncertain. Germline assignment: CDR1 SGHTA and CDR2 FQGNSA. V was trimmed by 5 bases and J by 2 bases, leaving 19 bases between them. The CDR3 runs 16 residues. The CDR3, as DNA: TGTGCCAGCAGCACAAATCGCGGACGTACAGCCTACGAGCAGTACTTC. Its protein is CASSTNRGRTAYEQYF.

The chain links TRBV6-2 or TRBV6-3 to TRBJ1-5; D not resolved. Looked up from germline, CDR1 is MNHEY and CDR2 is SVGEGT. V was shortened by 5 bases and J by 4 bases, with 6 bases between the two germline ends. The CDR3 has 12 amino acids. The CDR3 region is CASSHGNQPQHF. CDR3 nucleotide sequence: TGTGCCAGCAGTCACGGGAATCAGCCCCAGCATTTT.

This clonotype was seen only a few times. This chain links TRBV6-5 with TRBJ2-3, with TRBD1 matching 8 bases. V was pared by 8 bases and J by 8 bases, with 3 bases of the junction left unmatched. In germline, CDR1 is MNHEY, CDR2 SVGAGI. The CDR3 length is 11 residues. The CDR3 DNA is TGTGCCAGCGGACAGGGCGGTACGCAGTATTTT. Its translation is CASGQGGTQYF.

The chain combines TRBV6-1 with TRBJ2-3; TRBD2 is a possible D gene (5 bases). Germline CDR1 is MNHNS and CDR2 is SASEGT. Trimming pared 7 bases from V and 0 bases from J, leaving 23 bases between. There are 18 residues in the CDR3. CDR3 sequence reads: CASTPYVRRVKSTDTQYF. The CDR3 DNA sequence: TGTGCCAGCACCCCTTATGTGCGGCGGGTCAAAAGCACAGATACGCAGTATTTT.

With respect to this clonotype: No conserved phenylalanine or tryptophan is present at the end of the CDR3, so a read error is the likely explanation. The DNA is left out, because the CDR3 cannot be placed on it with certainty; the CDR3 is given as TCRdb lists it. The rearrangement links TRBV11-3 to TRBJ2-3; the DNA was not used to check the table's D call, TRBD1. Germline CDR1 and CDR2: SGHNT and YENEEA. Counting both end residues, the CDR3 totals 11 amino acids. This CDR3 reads CASSLDGDNML.

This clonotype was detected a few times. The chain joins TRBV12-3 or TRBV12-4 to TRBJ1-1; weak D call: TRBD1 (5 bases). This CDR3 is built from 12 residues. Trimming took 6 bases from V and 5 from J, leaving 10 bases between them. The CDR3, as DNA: TGTGCCAGCAGGGGGGGGAAGACTGAAGCTTTCTTT. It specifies CASRGGKTEAFF.

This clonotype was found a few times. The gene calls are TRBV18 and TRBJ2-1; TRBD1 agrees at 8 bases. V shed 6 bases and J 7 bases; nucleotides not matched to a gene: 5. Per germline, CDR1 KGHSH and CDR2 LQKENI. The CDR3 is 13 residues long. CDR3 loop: CASSQGAQNEQFF. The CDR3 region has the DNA TGTGCCAGCTCTCAGGGGGCGCAGAATGAGCAGTTCTTC. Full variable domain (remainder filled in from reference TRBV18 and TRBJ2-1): NAGVMQNPRHLVRRRGQEARLRCSPMKGHSHVYWYRQLPEEGLKFMVYLQKENIIDESGMPKERFSAEFPKEGPSILRIQQVVRGDSAAYFCASSQGAQNEQFFGPGTRLTVL.

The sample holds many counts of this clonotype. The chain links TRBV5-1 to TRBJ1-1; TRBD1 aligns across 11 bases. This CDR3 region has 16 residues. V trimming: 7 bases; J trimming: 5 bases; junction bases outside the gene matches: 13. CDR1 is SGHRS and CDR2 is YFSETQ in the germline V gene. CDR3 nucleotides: TGCGCCAGCCACGCCTCCTCCGGGACAGGGGGAACTGAAGCTTTCTTT. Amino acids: CASHASSGTGGTEAFF.

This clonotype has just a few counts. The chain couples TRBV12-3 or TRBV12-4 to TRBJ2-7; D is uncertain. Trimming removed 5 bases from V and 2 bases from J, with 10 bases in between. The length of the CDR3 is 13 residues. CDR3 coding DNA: TGTGCCAGCAGTATCCGGTTTACCTACGAGCAGTACTTC. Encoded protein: CASSIRFTYEQYF.

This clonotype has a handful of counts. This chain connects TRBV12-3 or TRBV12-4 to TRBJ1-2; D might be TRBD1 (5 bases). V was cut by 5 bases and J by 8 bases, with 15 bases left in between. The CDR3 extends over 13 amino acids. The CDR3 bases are TGTGCCAGCAGTCTAGGGGCTAATCGCGGCTACACCTTC. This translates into CASSLGANRGYTF.

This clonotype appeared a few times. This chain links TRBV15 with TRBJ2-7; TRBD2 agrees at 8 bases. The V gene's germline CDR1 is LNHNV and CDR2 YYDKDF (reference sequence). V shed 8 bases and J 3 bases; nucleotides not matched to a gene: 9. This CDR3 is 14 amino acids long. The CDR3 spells CATGGSGIFYEQYF. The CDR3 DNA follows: TGTGCCACCGGGGGTAGCGGGATCTTCTACGAGCAGTACTTC. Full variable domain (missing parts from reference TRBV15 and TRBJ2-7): DAMVIQNPRYQVTQFGKPVTLSCSQTLNHNVMYWYQQKSSQAPKLLFHYYDKDFNNEADTPDNFQSRRPNTSFCFLDIRSPGLGDTAMYLCATGGSGIFYEQYFGPGTRLTVT.

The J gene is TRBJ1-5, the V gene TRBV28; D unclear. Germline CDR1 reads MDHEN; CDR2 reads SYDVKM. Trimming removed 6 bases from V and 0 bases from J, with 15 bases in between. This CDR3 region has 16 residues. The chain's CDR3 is CASRANSFYSNQPQHF. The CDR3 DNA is TGTGCCAGCAGGGCTAACAGCTTTTATAGCAATCAGCCCCAGCATTTT.